Listed here is a single T cell receptor (beta chain). The antigen remains unidentified. A much more abundant neighbour one base away suggests this may be a read error. TCRdb analysed the PCR reads with MiXCR anew, one entry per CDR3 protein. The sample holds about 320,000 distinct CDR3 sequences; about 22% are singletons and the top ten take about 0.7%. This sample was included in a study of molecular identifiers for immune sequencing clone quantification. Sorting captured naive CD8 T cells as CD8+CD4-CCR7+CD45RA+. Per the germline V gene, CDR1 is MNHNY and CDR2 is SVGAGI (reference sequence). The CDR3 runs to 15 residues. V dropped 5 bases and J dropped 5 bases, with 17 bases sitting between them. Study-wide points: Amid some 1 million naive cells, spiked Jurkat TCR RNA from one cell was reportedly still detectable.

Sample: naive CD8+ T cells from blood, with Jurkat cell RNA spiked in. This sample's subset: FACS-sorted CD8+CD4-CCR7+CD45RA+ naive T cells. This clonotype was sampled from a human donor in good health. Some libraries in this study had Jurkat cell RNA spiked in. The V gene is TRBV6-6, the J gene TRBJ2-3; tentative D call: TRBD2 (5 bases). CDR3 region: CASSILTGYVDTQYF. CDR3 coding DNA: TGTGCCAGCAGTATCTTGACGGGATATGTAGATACGCAGTATTTT.